This T cell receptor beta chain comes out of a study of CD8+ T cells in alopecia areata. The CDR3 extends over 11 amino acids. V lost 1 base to trimming and J lost 6 bases, with 1 base between them. Germline CDR1 and CDR2: SGHTA and FQGNSA. Regarding the study as a whole: Researchers reported that TCR sharing among patients proved less clear than in mice, possibly HLA-linked. Scalp clonality and expanded CD8+ clones among the top 100 showed significant decreases with tofacitinib.

About this clone itself: Its specificity is unknown.

The sample's treatment: oral pan-JAK inhibitor, 5-10 mg twice daily. cDNA serving as the sequencing template came from extracted, reverse transcribed RNA. The protocol was immunoSEQ multiplex PCR, while the TCRdb copy is restricted to in-frame clones and leaves out a portion. This table holds hundreds of thousands of clones, roughly 60% found once. The source of this sequence is a human donor with alopecia areata. The rearrangement links TRBV7-2 to TRBJ2-1; D remains ambiguous. Sequenced material: CD4+ T cells sorted from blood, taken at week 24, from a patient treated with tofacitinib. The CDR3 sequence: CASSLVNEQFF. For the CDR3, the DNA is TGTGCCAGCAGCTTAGTCAATGAGCAGTTCTTC.